The source of this TCR beta chain is a study of shared clonotypes between healthy human individuals (dated by TCRdb to 2019 to 2021). Regarding the complete study: The cohort included a few men and a couple of women between 18 and 49 years of age. For each donor, three plates each were used for CD4 naive and CD4 memory, two plates were used for CD8 naive, and one plate was used for CD8 memory. To estimate repertoire size and how much clonotypes are shared between individuals, the study performed deep sequencing of blood TCR repertoires from five healthy adults. To increase sequencing depth and limit assay-specific biases, different laboratories used diverse techniques to prepare libraries and sequence TCR repertoires. Between about 0.8 and 9 billion PBMCs per donor were obtained by leukapheresis. Overall study results and their limits: The genetic and exposure-history diversity represented was limited by the small number of donors. Only blood was sampled, and tissue TCR repertoires likely differ from those in blood. Based on pairwise subsampling, the degree of clonotype sharing among donors was expected to be affected by sequencing depth. Even with the large sequencing depth, rarefaction of the sorted-subset datasets indicated that sequencing was incomplete. Larger estimated clonotype richness was generally found for naive subsets than for memory subsets. When a handful of donors were compared, the shared fraction of clonotypes was 5% to 6.5% for naive CD4, 3% to 4% for naive CD8, 2.3% for memory CD4, and roughly 0.4% for memory CD8. Compared with non-shared clonotypes, the clonotypes found in all four sorted-subset donors had higher generation probabilities.

Its CDR3 holds 15 amino acids, cysteine through phenylalanine. Of all the DNA, just the CDR3 is kept, 45 bases in frame from base 1. Trimming takes 1 base from V and 0 bases from J, and the germline ends sit 7 bases apart. For CDR1 and CDR2, the germline V gene lists SGHVS and FQNEAQ. Using the deep immunoSEQ assay, multiplex PCR amplified TCR CDR3 regions from genomic DNA. Genomic DNA extracted from each cell subset was distributed evenly over all wells of several immunoSEQ 96-well plates, and each plate served as one replicate. Each replicate PCR for sorted subsets received approximately 220 ng genomic DNA, equal to roughly 30,000 T cell genomes. The purified libraries were quantified using a Qubit 3.0 fluorometer, sized with a Bioanalyzer 2100, and then quantified again using the KAPA Library Quantification kit. Each immunoSEQ 96-well plate was sequenced on its own single-read 150-cycle Illumina NextSeq 550 flow cell. Concerning the study's data processing: Because the immunoSEQ output included only junctional sequences and no quality scores, the filtering could not be the same as the filtering used for full-length reads. To assign V/J genes and CDR3, sequences were annotated using PyIR, a Python wrapper for IgBLAST v1.9, with IMGT germline references. Reads were filtered out if the reads had weak V/J assignments (E-value above 1e-6), no CDR3, stop codons, out-of-frame junctions, or ambiguous translated residues. V3J clonotypes were defined as sequences sharing the same inferred V gene, J gene, and CDR3 amino acid sequence. Percentage overlap between repertoires was computed as shared unique clonotypes divided by the size of the smaller repertoire. RTK rarefaction, the Chao1 estimator, and Recon v2.1 estimates of unobserved clonotypes were used to assess repertoire richness. OLGA was used to compute generation probabilities for all TCRbeta clonotypes that the gDNA method yielded from several donors. The table was pulled from immuneACCESS by TCRdb, which kept in-frame rearrangements only. Such tables lose some clones; where checked, under half of the loss comes from unresolved V genes, and the rest has no known cause. The DNA gave D and trimming, while V, J and clone size come from that table. In all, the sample holds 2 million to 2.5 million clones, and 85% to 95% of those were seen once. 0.13% of the sample is held by the ten biggest clonotypes.

The donors were healthy, HIV-negative adults with no recently reported acute infections or vaccinations. Every donor was a Caucasian adult living in Nashville, Tennessee, USA. CD4+ T cells were enriched by magnetic negative selection, after which naive cells were positively selected on CD45RA and the negative fraction was taken as the memory subset. Blood was collected by leukapheresis, and PBMCs were isolated by Ficoll-Histopaque density gradient centrifugation and then cryopreserved in liquid nitrogen vapor phase. Analytical flow cytometry was used to check the purity and quantity of every magnetically sorted T cell population. From each sorted fraction, genomic DNA was isolated and quantified by UV absorbance on a Nanodrop 2000c. Regarding this clone: Which antigen it targets is not known. This may come from a read error, since a much larger clone is one base off. Distinct nucleotide sequences in the sample also encode this CDR3.

The TCR originated in a man between 18 and 35 years old in good health. Sample: naive CD4+ T cells sorted from blood. The cell subset or site label for this specimen denotes: CD45RA+ positively selected. The chain employs TRBV7-8 and TRBJ1-5, with the D gene call left open. The CDR3 corresponds to CASSLGGNSNQPQHF. Here is the DNA: TGTGCCAGCAGCTTAGGCGGAAATAGCAATCAGCCCCAGCATTTT.